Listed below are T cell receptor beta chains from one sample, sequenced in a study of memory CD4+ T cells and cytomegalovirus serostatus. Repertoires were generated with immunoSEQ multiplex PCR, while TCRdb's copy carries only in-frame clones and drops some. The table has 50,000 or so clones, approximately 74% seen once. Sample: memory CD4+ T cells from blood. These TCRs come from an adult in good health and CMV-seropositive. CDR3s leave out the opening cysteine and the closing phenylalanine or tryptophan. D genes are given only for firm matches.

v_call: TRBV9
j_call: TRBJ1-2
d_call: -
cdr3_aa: ASSVVAGYGYT

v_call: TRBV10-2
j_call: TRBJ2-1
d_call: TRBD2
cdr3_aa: ASRRGVGNVRQF

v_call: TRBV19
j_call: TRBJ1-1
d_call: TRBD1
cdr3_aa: ASRRDSVDTEAF

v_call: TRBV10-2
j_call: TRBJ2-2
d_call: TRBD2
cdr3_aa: ASAGLAGANTGELF

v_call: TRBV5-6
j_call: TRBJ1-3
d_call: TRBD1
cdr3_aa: ASSFTGAGNTIY

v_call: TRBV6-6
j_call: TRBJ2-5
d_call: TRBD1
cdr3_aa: ASSRGSGETQY

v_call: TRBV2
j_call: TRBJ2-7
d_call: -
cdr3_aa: ASSDLGQGYEQY

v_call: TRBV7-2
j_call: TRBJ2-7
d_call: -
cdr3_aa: ASTLPSGAYEQY

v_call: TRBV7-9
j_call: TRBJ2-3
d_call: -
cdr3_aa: ASSLASPILGDTQY

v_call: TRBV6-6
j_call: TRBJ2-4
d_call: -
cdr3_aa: ASSGGPLAIQY

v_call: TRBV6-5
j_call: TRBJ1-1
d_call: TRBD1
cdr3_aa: ASSLTGWLNTEAF

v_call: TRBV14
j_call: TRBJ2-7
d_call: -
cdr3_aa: ASIPETPWGSYEQY

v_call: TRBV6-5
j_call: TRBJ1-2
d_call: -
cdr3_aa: ASSYSTDLYGYT

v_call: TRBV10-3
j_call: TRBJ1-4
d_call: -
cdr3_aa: ATTESTNEKLF

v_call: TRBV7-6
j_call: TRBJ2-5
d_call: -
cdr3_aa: ASPASRAGQEETQY

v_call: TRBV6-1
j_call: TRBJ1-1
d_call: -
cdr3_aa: ASSDLDRQGLNTEAF

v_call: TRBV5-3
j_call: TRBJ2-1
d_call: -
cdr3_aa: ARSLKLPYNEQF

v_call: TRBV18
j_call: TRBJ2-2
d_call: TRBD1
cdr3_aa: ASSPLRQGTGELF

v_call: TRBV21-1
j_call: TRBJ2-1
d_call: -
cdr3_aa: ASSKGTGLHEQF

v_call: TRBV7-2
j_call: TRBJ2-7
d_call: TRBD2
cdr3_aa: ASSLDGTGGEQY

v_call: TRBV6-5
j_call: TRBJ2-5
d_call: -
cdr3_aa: ASSFTGDQETQY

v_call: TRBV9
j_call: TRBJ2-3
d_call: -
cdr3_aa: ASSGQRALGTDTQY

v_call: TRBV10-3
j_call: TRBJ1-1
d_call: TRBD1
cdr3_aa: AISVTGDDTEAF

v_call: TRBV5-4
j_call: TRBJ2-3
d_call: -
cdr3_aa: ASSHGGARADTQY

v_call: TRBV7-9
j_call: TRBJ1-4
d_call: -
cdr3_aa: ASSPRLDGSRLF

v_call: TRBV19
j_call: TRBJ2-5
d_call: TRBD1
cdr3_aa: ASSPRTGEGETQY

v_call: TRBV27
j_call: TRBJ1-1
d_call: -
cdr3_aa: ASSFSSGNTEAF

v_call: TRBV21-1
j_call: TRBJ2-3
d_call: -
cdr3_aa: ASSKASRGTDTQY

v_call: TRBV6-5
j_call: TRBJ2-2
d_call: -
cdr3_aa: ASSDRLRAGELF

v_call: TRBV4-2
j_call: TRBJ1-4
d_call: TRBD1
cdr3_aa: ASSQAEGQGFEKLF

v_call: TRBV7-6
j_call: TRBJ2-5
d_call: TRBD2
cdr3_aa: ASSLGVGGEETQY

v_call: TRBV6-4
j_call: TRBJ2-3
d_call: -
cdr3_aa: ASSDIGGTDTQY

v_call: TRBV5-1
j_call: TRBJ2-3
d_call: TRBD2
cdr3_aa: ASNLLAGRADTQY

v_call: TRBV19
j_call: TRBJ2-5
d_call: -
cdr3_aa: ASSRGAESGKTQY

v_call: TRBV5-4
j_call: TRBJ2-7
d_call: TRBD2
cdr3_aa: ASSSQTSGRKEQY

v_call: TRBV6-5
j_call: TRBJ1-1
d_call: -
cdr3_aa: ASSVDTTEAF

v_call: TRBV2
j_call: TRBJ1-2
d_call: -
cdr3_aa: ASSPRWLGKGYT

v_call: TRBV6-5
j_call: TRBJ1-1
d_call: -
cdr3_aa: ASSPPRGVNTEAF

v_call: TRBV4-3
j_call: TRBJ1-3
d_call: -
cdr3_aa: ASSRSGVAGNTIY

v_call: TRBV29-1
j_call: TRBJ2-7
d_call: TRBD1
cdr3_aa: SVEDQIKGTGGYEQY

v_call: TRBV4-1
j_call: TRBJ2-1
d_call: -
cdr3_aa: ASSQDPRRVWFNEQF

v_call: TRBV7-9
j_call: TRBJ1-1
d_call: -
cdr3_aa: ASSLVIENTEAF

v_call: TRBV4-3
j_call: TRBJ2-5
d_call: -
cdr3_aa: ASSQDRNFQETQY

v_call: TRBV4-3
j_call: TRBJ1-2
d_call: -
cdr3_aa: ASSQDYGSQFGSRYT

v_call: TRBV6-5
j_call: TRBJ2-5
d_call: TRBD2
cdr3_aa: ASTRGGQETQY

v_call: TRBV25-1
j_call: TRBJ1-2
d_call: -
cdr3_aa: ASSEYGLGGLGGYT

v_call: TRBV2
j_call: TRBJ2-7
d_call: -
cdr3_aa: ASRAEGYEQY

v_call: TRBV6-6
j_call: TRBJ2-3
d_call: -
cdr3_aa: ASSYSVARNTDTQY

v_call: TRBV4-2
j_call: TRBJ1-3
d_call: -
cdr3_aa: ASSQESGNTIY

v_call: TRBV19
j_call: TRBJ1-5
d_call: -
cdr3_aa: ASSINRDNQPQH

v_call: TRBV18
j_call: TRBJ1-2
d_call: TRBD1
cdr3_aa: ASSTGGFYGYT

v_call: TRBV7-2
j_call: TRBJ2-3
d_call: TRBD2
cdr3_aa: ASSFSGVTDTQY

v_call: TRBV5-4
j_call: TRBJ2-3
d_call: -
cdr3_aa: ASSLGQRLTDTQY

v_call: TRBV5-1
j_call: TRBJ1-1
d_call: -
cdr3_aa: ASSLRSGLTTEAF

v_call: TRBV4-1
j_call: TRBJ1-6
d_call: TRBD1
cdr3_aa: ASSRGQGQGSSPLH

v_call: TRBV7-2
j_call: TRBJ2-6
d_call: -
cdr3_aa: ASSLAGANVLT

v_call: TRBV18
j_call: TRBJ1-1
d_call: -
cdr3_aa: ASSQGGGRVEAF

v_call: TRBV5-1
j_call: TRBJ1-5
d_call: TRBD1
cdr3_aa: ASSPVAGGIGNQPQH

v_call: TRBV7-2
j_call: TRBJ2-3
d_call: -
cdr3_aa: ASSLGLDTQY